Below, one T cell receptor beta chain is given with its context. Its specificity is unknown. From unsorted bulk tissue weighing roughly 17-34 mg, DNA and RNA were co-extracted. The data stem from a study of tumor-infiltrating lymphocytes in primary liver carcinoma. Findings of the study overall: For tumor-adjacent and tumor-blood pairs, overlap was less than that seen for tumor region pairs.

CDR3 size: 17 residues. The V and J ends lost 4 bases and 4 bases, in that order; junction bases with no gene match: 12. Germline CDR1 SGHNT, CDR2 YENEEA. A primer matching the constant region was used to make TCR beta cDNA from approximately 500 ng of total RNA. Three rounds of nested multiplex PCR with slightly modified ARM-PCR produced TCR beta libraries. Forward primers for TRBV1-TRBV30 and a C-beta reverse primer served the first two PCR rounds, at about 9 cycles each. One entry per CDR3 protein, called by TCRdb with MiXCR from the multiplex PCR reads. Here the sample spans about 92,000 distinct CDR3 sequences, approximately 72% being singletons.

The clonotype was recovered from a man aged 35 to 55 with primary liver carcinoma and hepatitis B virus infection. V is TRBV11-3 and J is TRBJ2-3; 9 positions match TRBD2. Sequencing was carried out using tumor-adjacent normal liver tissue. Written as DNA, the CDR3 is TGTGCCAGCAGCTATGCCCCGATTGCGGGAGGGGCAGATACGCAGTATTTT. Amino acids: CASSYAPIAGGADTQYF.